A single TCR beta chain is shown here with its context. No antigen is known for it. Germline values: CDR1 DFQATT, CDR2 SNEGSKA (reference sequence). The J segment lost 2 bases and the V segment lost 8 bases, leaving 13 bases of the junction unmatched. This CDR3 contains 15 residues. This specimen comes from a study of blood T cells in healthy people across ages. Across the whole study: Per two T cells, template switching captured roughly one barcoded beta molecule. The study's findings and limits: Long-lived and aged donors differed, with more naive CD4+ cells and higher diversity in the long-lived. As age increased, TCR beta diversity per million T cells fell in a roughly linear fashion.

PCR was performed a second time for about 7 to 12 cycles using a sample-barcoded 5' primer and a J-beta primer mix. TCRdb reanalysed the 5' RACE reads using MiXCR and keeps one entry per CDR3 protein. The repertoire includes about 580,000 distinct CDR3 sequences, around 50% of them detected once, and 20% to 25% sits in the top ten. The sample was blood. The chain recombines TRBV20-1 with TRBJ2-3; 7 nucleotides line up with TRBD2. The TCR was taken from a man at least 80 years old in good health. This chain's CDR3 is CSPRRRAGDTDTQYF. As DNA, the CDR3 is TGCAGTCCCCGACGGCGCGCGGGGGACACAGATACGCAGTATTTT.